This T cell receptor (beta chain) was recovered during a study of beta chain features in type 1 diabetes. Study observations and caveats: Shorter TCRB CDR3s, moderately but significantly so, were found in Type 1 diabetes patients in all four CD4+ subsets.

The entirety of the isolated RNA underwent reverse transcription, so expressed TCRB transcripts were sequenced. Only in-frame clones appear in the TCRdb table, and some are missing; sequencing was by immunoSEQ multiplex PCR. In the table there are about 900,000 clones, 15% to 20% of which are singletons. In germline, CDR1 is SNHLY, CDR2 FYNNEI. The CDR3 has 16 amino acids. V dropped 6 bases and J dropped 1; count of bases not matched to a gene: 9. Sorting produced populations that all topped 95% purity. Comments on this clone: What it recognizes is unknown.

The chain has TRBV2 and TRBJ2-4; 7 bases match TRBD1. Sequencing was performed on naive CD4+ T cells from blood. This clonotype was obtained from a woman younger than 35 in good health. CDR3 in DNA: TGTGCCAGCAGAGTCGAAGGGGGCCAGGCCAAAAACATTCAGTACTTC. Its translation: CASRVEGGQAKNIQYF.